These T cell receptor beta chains were read from a single sample in a study of T cell responses to AZD1222 COVID-19 vaccine. TCRdb keeps only in-frame clones here, not all; method: immunoSEQ multiplex PCR. The data contain 75,000 to 90,000 clones, around 83% of them singletons. The specimen was peripheral blood, collected on day 0 of AZD1222 vaccination. The source of these receptors is an adult in good health. CDR3s include the opening cysteine and the closing phenylalanine or tryptophan. The D gene is left open where the match is weak. Clone size is given for some rows only: seen once, a few or many times, or a class if the clone is expanded.

J | D | V | size | DNA | CDR3
TRBJ1-1 | TRBD1 | TRBV6-2/TRBV6-3 | . | TGTGCCAGCAGTTACGGAACCGGGACAGGGTGGTTTGGGACTGAAGCTTTCTTT | CASSYGTGTGWFGTEAFF
TRBJ1-6 | . | TRBV4-3 | . | TGCGCCAGCAGCCCAGGGGATGGCTCATCTCCCCTCCACTTT | CASSPGDGSSPLHF
TRBJ2-1 | . | TRBV6-5 | few | TGTGCCAGCACGGGAGGGGGCGATGAGCAGTTCTTC | CASTGGGDEQFF
TRBJ1-1 | TRBD1 | TRBV5-4 | . | TGTGCCAGCAGCTGGACCGACAGGGGTAACACTGAAGCTTTCTTT | CASSWTDRGNTEAFF
TRBJ2-7 | TRBD1 | TRBV3-1/TRBV3-2 | . | TGTGCCAGCAGCCACGAACAGGGGGCCGACTACGAGCAGTACTTC | CASSHEQGADYEQYF
TRBJ1-3 | . | TRBV14 | few | TGTGCCAGCAGCCGAGCCCGAGGGTTAAACACCATATATTTT | CASSRARGLNTIYF
TRBJ1-1 | . | TRBV28 | . | TGTGCCAGCAGGGGAGGAGGGGTGCTCACTGAAGCTTTCTTT | CASRGGGVLTEAFF
TRBJ2-1 | TRBD2 | TRBV24-1 | . | TGTGCCACCAGTGATTCTGCCCCTCGACTAGCGGGGGCTTACAATGAGCAGTTCTTC | CATSDSAPRLAGAYNEQFF
TRBJ2-7 | . | TRBV6-5 | . | TGTGCCAGCAGCCTAGTCAGTAGCGTCTACGAGCAGTACTTC | CASSLVSSVYEQYF
TRBJ1-5 | . | TRBV30 | . | TGTGCCTGGAGTGTACGAAGGGGGAGCAATCAGCCCCAGCATTTT | CAWSVRRGSNQPQHF
TRBJ2-7 | TRBD1 | TRBV5-1 | . | TGCGCCAGCAGCCCTGGGACAGGGGGCTACGAGCAGTACTTC | CASSPGTGGYEQYF
TRBJ2-3 | TRBD2 | TRBV4-1 | . | TGCGCCAGCAGCCCCCTCCTAGCGGTCATCACAGATACGCAGTATTTT | CASSPLLAVITDTQYF
TRBJ2-7 | . | TRBV7-9 | once | TGTGCCAGCAGCCGGCAGGACCCCTCCTACGAGCAGTACTTC | CASSRQDPSYEQYF
TRBJ2-7 | . | TRBV9 | . | TGTGCCAGCAGCGAGGGTATCCTCTCCTACGAGCAGTACTTC | CASSEGILSYEQYF
TRBJ1-1 | . | TRBV20-1 | . | TGCAGTGCCCATCGAGGTGAGGTAGCTTTCTTT | CSAHRGEVAFF
TRBJ1-5 | . | TRBV7-2 | . | TGTGCCAGCAGCTTAGCCCCTACCCCACGCAATCAGCCCCAGCATTTT | CASSLAPTPRNQPQHF
TRBJ2-7 | TRBD2 | TRBV20-1 | . | TGCAGTGCTAGTAAGCGGGGGGGCTCCTACGAGCAGTACTTC | CSASKRGGSYEQYF
TRBJ2-5 | . | TRBV2 | . | TGTGCCAGCAGTTCCATGGTCGAGACCCAGTACTTC | CASSSMVETQYF
TRBJ2-5 | TRBD1 | TRBV5-1 | . | TGCGCCAGCAGCCTTAGGGGGCAGGGGTACCAAGTCACCGAGACCCAGTACTTC | CASSLRGQGYQVTETQYF
TRBJ2-2 | TRBD2 | TRBV7-3 | . | TGTGCCAGCAGCCCCCCGGGGGGGATAACGGGAACCGGGGAGCTGTTTTTT | CASSPPGGITGTGELFF
TRBJ2-1 | TRBD2 | TRBV19 | . | TGTGCCAGTAGTAGGAGTGGGTATGGGGGGGATGAGCAGTTCTTC | CASSRSGYGGDEQFF
TRBJ2-6 | . | TRBV9 | . | TGTGCCAGCAGCGTGACGCCTTCTGGGGCCAACGTCCTGACTTTC | CASSVTPSGANVLTF